The table lists the clone carrying this T cell receptor (beta chain) with many counts. Antigen: not known. The data belong to a study of identical twins. From the 5' RACE reads, TCRdb called clonotypes with MiXCR, one entry per CDR3 protein. The repertoire holds around 670,000 distinct CDR3 sequences, with roughly 6% as singletons. Study-wide findings and caveats: There was an excess of low generation probability in the out-of-frame alpha sequences that twins shared. Twins showed weaker excess sharing in their beta out-of-frame sequences.

The receptor was derived from a man between 18 and 35 years old in good health. Material: naive T cells sorted from blood.

The CDR3 coding sequence is TGTGCCAGCAGCCATGCCAGAGGACTGGCGAACTCTGGAAACACCATATATTTT. Encoded protein: CASSHARGLANSGNTIYF. V gene TRBV16 combines with J gene TRBJ1-3; no clear D. V was trimmed by 3 bases and J by 0 bases, leaving 18 bases between them. Germline CDR1 reads KGHSY; CDR2 reads FQNENV. The CDR3 consists of 18 residues.